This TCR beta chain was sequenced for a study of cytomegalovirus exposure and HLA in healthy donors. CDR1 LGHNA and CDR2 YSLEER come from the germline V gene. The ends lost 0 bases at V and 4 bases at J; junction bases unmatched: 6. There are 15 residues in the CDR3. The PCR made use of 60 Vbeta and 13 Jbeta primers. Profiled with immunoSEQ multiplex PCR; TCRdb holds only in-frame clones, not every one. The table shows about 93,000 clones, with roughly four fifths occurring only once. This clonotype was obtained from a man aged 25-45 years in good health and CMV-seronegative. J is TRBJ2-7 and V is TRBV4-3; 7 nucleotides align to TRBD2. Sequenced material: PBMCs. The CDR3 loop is CASSQDLQGGYEQYF. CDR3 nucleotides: TGCGCCAGCAGCCAAGATCTCCAGGGAGGGTACGAGCAGTACTTC.